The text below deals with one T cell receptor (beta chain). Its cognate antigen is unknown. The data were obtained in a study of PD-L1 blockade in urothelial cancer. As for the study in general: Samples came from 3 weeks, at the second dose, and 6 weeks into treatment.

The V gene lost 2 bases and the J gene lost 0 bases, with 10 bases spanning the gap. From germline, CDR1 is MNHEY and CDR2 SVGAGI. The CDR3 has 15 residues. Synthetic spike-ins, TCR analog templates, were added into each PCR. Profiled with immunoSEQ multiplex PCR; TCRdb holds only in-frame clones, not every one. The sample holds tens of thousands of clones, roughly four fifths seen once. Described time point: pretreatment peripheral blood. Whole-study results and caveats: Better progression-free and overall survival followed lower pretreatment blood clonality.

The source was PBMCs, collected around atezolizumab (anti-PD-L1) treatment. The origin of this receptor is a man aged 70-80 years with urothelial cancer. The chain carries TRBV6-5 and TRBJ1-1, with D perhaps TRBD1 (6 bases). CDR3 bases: TGTGCCAGCAGTTACCCACAGGGTGTGAACACTGAAGCTTTCTTT. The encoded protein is CASSYPQGVNTEAFF.